Listed below are T cell receptor beta chains from one sample, sequenced in a study of blood T cell repertoires in COVID-19. TCRdb's copy holds only in-frame clones and misses some; the assay was immunoSEQ multiplex PCR. The repertoire has over 100,000 clones, about nine tenths of them found once; the top ten carry about 10%. The source material was peripheral blood. The receptor source for this set is a woman in her seventies with COVID-19, enrolled during active disease. The conserved cysteine and the conserved F or W are not part of the CDR3 here. A row's size may be missing; if present it is once, few, many or a size class.

v_call	clone_size	j_call	cdr3_aa
TRBV28	.	TRBJ1-3	ASSLIPDRASGNTIY
TRBV28	few	TRBJ1-1	ASSSGGETPRAF
TRBV7-3	.	TRBJ1-2	ASSLTHGQATRSLYGYT
TRBV2	.	TRBJ2-2	ASRDPGQGRFGGELF
TRBV24-1	.	TRBJ2-1	ATRMSGYNEQF
TRBV2	.	TRBJ1-1	ASRGGMNTEAF
TRBV2	once	TRBJ1-1	ASSLTGTEAF
TRBV30	few	TRBJ2-7	AWSVGGKSYEQY
TRBV3-1/TRBV3-2	.	TRBJ2-5	ASSQGYTGSTTQY
TRBV18	.	TRBJ2-2	ASSIPGQGTGELF
TRBV6-5	.	TRBJ2-7	ASKGTGSSYEQY
TRBV6-1	.	TRBJ2-1	ASSENGLGGYNEQF
TRBV6-5	.	TRBJ1-6	ASKTRDYNSPLH
TRBV5-1	.	TRBJ1-4	ASSTQSNEKLF
TRBV27	.	TRBJ1-5	ASSWDRNNQPQH
TRBV30	.	TRBJ1-1	AWSPYYDRNTEAF
TRBV3-1/TRBV3-2	.	TRBJ1-2	ASSQEQGAFGYT
TRBV6-5	.	TRBJ1-6	ASSFKGTDNSPLH
TRBV16	.	TRBJ1-5	ASSLGGYQPQH
TRBV28	.	TRBJ2-1	ASSLGGAQQLF
TRBV5-6	.	TRBJ1-6	ASSLATGMNSPLH
TRBV5-1	.	TRBJ1-5	ASSLGGQGNQPQH
TRBV5-1	.	TRBJ1-6	ASSLASDSPLH
TRBV3-1/TRBV3-2	once	TRBJ2-1	ASSTRTSGRVNEQF
TRBV7-9	.	TRBJ1-1	ASSSAPVETEAF
TRBV29-1	.	TRBJ1-1	SVEEGRGEAF
TRBV5-1	.	TRBJ2-3	ASSLGRAGGSANTQY
TRBV18	few	TRBJ1-5	ASSLAASGQGYQPQH
TRBV2	.	TRBJ2-2	ASSDGSPGELF
TRBV18	.	TRBJ1-3	ASSPLNTGEVGNTIY
TRBV25-1	.	TRBJ2-3	ASSGASTDTQY
TRBV5-6	.	TRBJ1-5	ASSLFWAGGTYSNQPQH
TRBV5-1	.	TRBJ2-3	ASSSLQGASDTQY
TRBV5-1	.	TRBJ2-3	ASSRAPGAYTDTQY
TRBV14	.	TRBJ2-7	ASSPRGYEQY
TRBV25-1	.	TRBJ1-5	ASSPPGTIDQPQH
TRBV23-1	.	TRBJ2-1	ASSQYPGTGKADEQF
TRBV5-6	.	TRBJ1-2	ASSFQGNYGYT
TRBV30	.	TRBJ2-5	AWSPPHSGGAETQY
TRBV3-1/TRBV3-2	.	TRBJ2-5	ASSRGGYQETQY
TRBV5-1	once	TRBJ2-5	ASSLATQETQY
TRBV10-3	.	TRBJ2-1	AITTSGLSEQF
TRBV19	.	TRBJ2-3	ASRGGQGTSGGARRTDTQY
TRBV28	.	TRBJ1-4	ASSGRWELF
TRBV11-2	.	TRBJ1-1	ASSLDRLSNTEAF
TRBV28	once	TRBJ2-5	ASSSAGRGRETQY